A selection of T cell receptor beta chains follows, all from one sample in a study of cytomegalovirus exposure and HLA in healthy donors. Assay used: immunoSEQ multiplex PCR; TCRdb lists only in-frame clones, some missing. The sample contains fewer than 90,000 clones, roughly 95% of which appear only once. Material for sequencing was PBMCs. These receptors were collected from a woman younger than 35 in good health and CMV-seropositive. Each CDR3 is given with its conserved first and last residue. Each record gives: V gene, CDR3 length, D gene, J gene, CDR3 protein, CDR3 DNA. D genes are given only for firm matches.

V: TRBV28; length: 12; D: -; J: TRBJ2-7; CDR3: CASSWGVGEQYF; DNA: TGTGCCAGCAGTTGGGGGGTAGGAGAGCAGTACTTC
V: TRBV5-1; length: 15; D: -; J: TRBJ2-1; CDR3: CASSFGGRVYNEQFF; DNA: TGCGCCAGCAGCTTCGGTGGGAGAGTCTACAATGAGCAGTTCTTC
V: TRBV5-1; length: 13; D: -; J: TRBJ1-3; CDR3: CASSFELGNTIYF; DNA: TGCGCCAGCAGCTTTGAACTTGGAAACACCATATATTTT
V: TRBV20-1; length: 11; D: -; J: TRBJ2-7; CDR3: CSARLVGEQYF; DNA: TGCAGTGCTAGATTAGTCGGCGAGCAGTACTTC
V: TRBV6-6; length: 13; D: -; J: TRBJ2-5; CDR3: CASSETMGETQYF; DNA: TGTGCCAGCAGTGAGACTATGGGAGAGACCCAGTACTTC
V: TRBV30; length: 13; D: TRBD1; J: TRBJ1-1; CDR3: CAWSGRGFTEAFF; DNA: TGTGCCTGGAGTGGCAGGGGGTTCACTGAAGCTTTCTTT
V: TRBV11-2; length: 15; D: -; J: TRBJ2-7; CDR3: CASSLERGDSYEQYF; DNA: TGTGCCAGCAGCTTAGAGCGGGGTGACAGCTACGAGCAGTACTTC
V: TRBV21-1; length: 15; D: -; J: TRBJ1-2; CDR3: CTLACGGDATYGYTF; DNA: TGTACGCTGGCTTGTGGGGGGGACGCTACCTATGGCTACACCTTC
V: TRBV30; length: 13; D: -; J: TRBJ2-5; CDR3: CAWHPGPRGTQYF; DNA: TGTGCCTGGCACCCCGGGCCTCGGGGGACCCAGTACTTC
V: TRBV6-1; length: 15; D: TRBD1; J: TRBJ1-1; CDR3: CASTTRQGIDTEAFF; DNA: TGTGCCAGCACAACTAGACAGGGTATCGACACTGAAGCTTTCTTT
V: TRBV28; length: 17; D: -; J: TRBJ2-7; CDR3: CASSYGGQIRLTYEQYF; DNA: TGTGCCAGCAGTTACGGCGGGCAGATCCGTTTGACCTACGAGCAGTACTTC